This TCR beta chain was documented in a study of shared T cell receptors in the human thymus (dated by TCRdb to the early 2020s). For context, the study as a whole: The study examined how self-reactive, shared T-cell receptor alpha chains are generated in the human thymus.

In regard to this clone: No antigen is known for it. No much larger clonotype is one base removed from it; base qualities were not supplied.

The CDR3 starts with the cysteine, ends with the phenylalanine, and has 15 residues. Of all the DNA, just the CDR3 is kept, 45 bases in frame from base 1. Per the germline V gene (reference sequence), MNHEY is the CDR1 and SMNVEV is the CDR2. Germline trimming: 6 bases from V, 3 bases from J; junction bases outside gene matches: 10. Libraries were built with the immunoSEQ multiplex PCR assay. TCRdb provides this immuneACCESS table in a form limited to in-frame rearrangements. Some clones are lacking; in checked studies, under half of them reflect an unresolved V gene, and why the rest are absent is not known. The sample contains about 660,000 clones, 70% to 90% of them found a single time. Of the sample, around 0.0099% is held by the ten largest clones. These data are also associated with another study on human thymus T cells. In that second paper, the authors write: In Finland, the donors were immunologically healthy infants who were having open corrective cardiac surgery for congenital heart defects. The thymus tissue came from surgical resects taken out during corrective cardiac surgery. Both the thymic and the peripheral blood repertoires appeared to show biased V and J gene segment usage. Highly overlapping thymic TCR repertoires among unrelated individuals were reported in the related research. The study used under 10 infant thymus samples plus four related peripheral blood samples to characterize TCR alpha and beta repertoires. Donor ages ranging from roughly 7 to 250 days were recorded, and several male and a couple of female infants were included in the cohort. After being mechanically released from the tissue, thymocytes were kept at -70 degrees C in pellets of roughly 10-30 million cells. A QIAsymphony instrument was used to extract genomic DNA from the frozen cell pellets. The immunoSEQ multiplex PCR assay was used to amplify the TCRB and TCRAD loci from a standardized amount of quality-controlled genomic DNA. The V(D)J region was spanned by amplicons of a length sufficient to cover the CDR3 and to identify V and J genes. Amplicon sequencing was performed on an Illumina platform through the commercial immunoSEQ service. Primer bias and sequencing errors were corrected as previously described, and TCRAD and TCRB were defined on the basis of the IMGT database. Repertoires were analysed with immunoSEQ Analyzer 3.0 and VDJTools, covering basic statistics, V/J segment usage, diversity estimates, rarefaction and pairwise overlap. Chao1, ChaoE, Efron-Thisted, Shannon and inverse Simpson indices were used to estimate diversity, which was also estimated on datasets down-sampled to the smallest sample. Repertoire overlap was determined by strict matching of CDR3 nucleotide sequence, V gene and J gene, and Jaccard-based multidimensional scaling clustering was applied. On average, thymus samples gave 750,000 to 950,000 unique TCRB clonotypes, whereas blood samples gave around 80,000.

The material sequenced was thymocytes. The TCR was taken from a boy in the first two years of life with a congenital heart defect. Donor details come from another sample of the same person, matched by shared clones. The receptor chain draws on TRBV27 and TRBJ1-2; TRBD1 aligns with 7 central bases. The encoded CDR3 is CASSDLAGGYYGYTF. The sequenced DNA is TGTGCCAGCAGCGACCTCGCAGGGGGTTACTATGGCTACACCTTC.